Each of the 28 T cell receptor beta chains below was sequenced from the same sample in a study of sequential checkpoint blockade in melanoma. As to treatment: randomized to nivolumab then ipilimumab (arm A) or the reverse (arm B). Sequenced by immunoSEQ multiplex PCR; TCRdb stores in-frame clones only, minus some. The sample lists 7,000 to 9,500 clones; 45% to 70% were seen once. This material consisted of CD8+ T cells sorted from blood (inferred from file names), taken from a patient given nivolumab and ipilimumab in sequence. These TCRs come from a human donor with melanoma.

This clone occurred once. V is TRBV30 and J is TRBJ1-4; D is unresolved. CDR1 is GTSNPN, CDR2 SVGIG, per germline (reference sequence). V was pared by 6 bases and J by 0 bases, with 11 bases between. The CDR3 is 14 residues long. The CDR3 here is CACPMEATNEKLFF. For the CDR3, the DNA is TGTGCCTGTCCTATGGAGGCAACTAATGAAAAACTGTTTTTT.

This clone showed up just a few times. The chain links TRBV5-4 to TRBJ1-2; D is uncertain. Germline V gives CDR1 SGHNT, CDR2 YYREEE (reference sequence). The CDR3 totals 14 residues. Trimming removed 0 bases from V and 8 bases from J, with 14 bases in between. CDR3 in DNA: TGTGCCAGCAGCTTGGCCGCTCTCCCGAGGGGCTACACCTTC. Its protein is CASSLAALPRGYTF.

This clone is medium-sized. This chain joins TRBV29-1 and TRBJ2-7; TRBD1 matches 9 bases. This CDR3 contains 17 residues. V trimming: 7 bases; J trimming: 0 bases; junction bases outside the gene matches: 16. Germline V gene sequence: CDR1 SQVTM, CDR2 ANQGSEA. The CDR3 nucleotides are TGCAGCGCCGTGGCGGGACAGGGAGGTAAAAGCTCCTACGAGCAGTACTTC. It encodes CSAVAGQGGKSSYEQYF.

V gene TRBV5-1 combines with J gene TRBJ1-1; TRBD1 matches 9 bases. The CDR3 has 14 residues. Germline CDR1 is SGHRS and CDR2 is YFSETQ. The V and J ends lost 1 base and 10 bases, in that order; junction bases with no gene match: 8. CDR3 loop: CASSLYRDREAAFF. CDR3 in DNA: TGCGCCAGCAGCTTGTACAGGGACAGGGAGGCAGCTTTCTTT.

The rearrangement links TRBV4-2 to TRBJ1-2; TRBD1 agrees at 7 bases. This CDR3 has 15 amino acids. The V and J ends lost 3 bases and 8 bases, in that order; junction bases with no gene match: 12. Germline V CDR1 and CDR2: LGHNA, YNFKEQ. The CDR3 here is CASSHSPDRAGGYTF. CDR3 coding DNA: TGTGCCAGCAGCCACTCCCCTGACAGGGCGGGCGGCTACACCTTC.

This clone is a singleton in its sample. The chain joins TRBV10-1 to TRBJ2-7; 7 positions agree with TRBD1. The CDR3 contains 11 residues. V shed 8 bases and J 8 bases; nucleotides not matched to a gene: 6. The germline V gene encodes CDR1 WNHNN and CDR2 SYGVQD (reference sequence). The DNA for the CDR3 is TGCGCCAGCCAGGGGGACGGAAAGCAGTACTTC. Amino acid sequence: CASQGDGKQYF.

This clone has a handful of counts. The chain has TRBV10-3 and TRBJ1-5; TRBD1 aligns across 8 bases. Germline V gene sequence: CDR1 ENHRY, CDR2 SYGVKD. The J segment lost 6 bases and the V segment lost 2 bases, leaving 12 bases of the junction unmatched. The CDR3 extends over 17 amino acids. CDR3 sequence reads: CAISEVAGGGFTQPQHF. The CDR3 nucleotides read TGTGCCATCAGTGAGGTCGCAGGGGGCGGATTCACTCAGCCCCAGCATTTT.

V is TRBV2 and J is TRBJ2-7, with D possibly matching TRBD2 (6 bases). Trimming shortened V by 7 bases and J by 2 bases, and 15 bases separated the two germline ends. Germline V CDR1 and CDR2: SNHLY, FYNNEI. This CDR3 contains 14 residues. The CDR3 DNA follows: TGTGCCAGCACCCGGAGGGGATTTCCCTACGAGCAGTACTTC. It translates to CASTRRGFPYEQYF.

The rearrangement joins TRBV4-3 to TRBJ2-1; 9 positions agree with TRBD2. V gave up 0 bases and J gave up 7 bases; unmatched junction bases: 4. Germline V gene sequence: CDR1 LGHNA, CDR2 YSLEER. The CDR3 consists of 15 residues. DNA for the CDR3: TGCGCCAGCAGCCAAGAAACTAGCGGGCTAAATGAGCAGTTCTTC. Translated, it gives CASSQETSGLNEQFF.

This clone was seen only a few times. The chain links TRBV29-1 to TRBJ2-7; 11 positions match TRBD1. The CDR3 length is 14 residues. Trimming removed 3 bases from V and 4 bases from J; junction bases left unmatched: 5. Germline V CDR1 and CDR2: SQVTM, ANQGSEA. CDR3 loop: CSVEEDRGRYEQYF. For the CDR3, the DNA is TGCAGCGTTGAGGAGGACAGGGGGCGGTACGAGCAGTACTTC.

The sample holds a few counts of this clone. The chain is built from TRBV4-1 and TRBJ2-7; unclear D gene. This CDR3 is 12 amino acids long. Deletions cut 0 bases from V and 3 bases from J, with 3 bases between. CDR1 is MGHRA, CDR2 YSYEKL, per germline. The CDR3 is CASSQDSYEQYF. CDR3 nucleotide sequence: TGCGCCAGCAGCCAAGACAGCTACGAGCAGTACTTC.

This clone was detected only a few times. This sequence joins TRBV10-3 and TRBJ1-3; D might be TRBD1 (5 bases). Trimming cost V 6 bases and J 0 bases, with 12 bases left between them. The germline V gene encodes CDR1 ENHRY and CDR2 SYGVKD. The CDR3 loop spans 15 amino acids. The chain's CDR3 is CAIRGARHSGNTIYF. DNA for the CDR3: TGTGCCATCAGAGGGGCACGGCACTCTGGAAACACCATATATTTT.

The chain combines TRBV19 with TRBJ1-1; D is ambiguous. V lost 7 bases, J lost 0 bases, and 6 bases lay in between. Germline CDR1 and CDR2: LNHDA and SQIVND (reference sequence). This CDR3 has 12 residues. Written as DNA, the CDR3 is TGTGCCAGTAACAACATGAACACTGAAGCTTTCTTT. Its translation: CASNNMNTEAFF.

A few counts support this clone. V gene TRBV15 combines with J gene TRBJ1-4; D is unclear. The CDR3 is 15 residues long. Trimming shortened V by 5 bases and J by 0 bases, and 10 bases separated the two germline ends. Germline-derived CDR1 and CDR2 are LNHNV and YYDKDF (reference sequence). The CDR3 bases are TGTGCCACCAGCGGCAGGACTACAACTAATGAAAAACTGTTTTTT. Amino acid sequence: CATSGRTTTNEKLFF.

V is TRBV27 and J is TRBJ2-7, with TRBD2 matching over 8 bases. Germline CDR1 reads MNHEY; CDR2 reads SMNVEV (reference sequence). There are 14 residues in the CDR3. With 3 bases clipped from V and 5 bases from J, the junction kept 6 bases outside the gene matches. The CDR3 is CASSFRGGLDEQYF. In DNA form, the CDR3 reads TGTGCCAGCAGTTTTCGGGGGGGGCTGGACGAGCAGTACTTC.

The rearrangement uses TRBV9 and TRBJ2-5, with 9 bases lining up with TRBD1. The J call is in doubt because the DNA end fits TRBJ2-7 better. Germline CDR1 and CDR2: SGDLS and YYNGEE. This CDR3 is built from 15 residues. CDR3 residues: CASSYDLGTGNEQYF. As DNA, the CDR3 is TGTGCCAGCAGCTACGATCTCGGGACAGGGAACGAGCAGTACTTC.

This clone showed up just a few times. CDR3 in DNA: TGTGCCACCAGCAGAGGTTCTTCCGGGACAGGGGCCTCCTACGAGCAGTACTTC. It specifies CATSRGSSGTGASYEQYF. This rearrangement joins TRBV15 to TRBJ2-7; TRBD1 aligns across 10 bases. The CDR3 runs 18 residues. The trim removed 1 base at V and 0 bases at J, leaving 9 bases unmatched. Germline values: CDR1 LNHNV, CDR2 YYDKDF (reference sequence).

The count of this clone is one. The V and J genes are TRBV6-5 and TRBJ2-7; tentative D call: TRBD2 (7 bases). This CDR3 is built from 12 residues. Germline CDR1 is MNHEY and CDR2 is SVGAGI. The V and J ends lost 6 bases and 6 bases respectively, with 12 bases between them. This chain's CDR3 is CASRGGDTEQYF. CDR3 nucleotides: TGTGCCAGCAGGGGAGGGGACACCGAGCAGTACTTC.

The chain joins TRBV5-4 to TRBJ1-5, with 10 bases that match TRBD1. This CDR3 has 16 residues. Per the germline V gene, CDR1 is SGHNT and CDR2 is YYREEE (reference sequence). V lost 1 base, J lost 6 bases, and 7 bases stayed unmatched. Here the CDR3 DNA reads TGTGCCAGCAGCTTGTGGGGACAGGGGTTGGCTCAGCCCCAGCATTTT. Its protein is CASSLWGQGLAQPQHF.

The chain combines TRBV7-6 with TRBJ1-2; D unclear. The CDR3 runs 13 residues. Trimming shortened V by 6 bases and J by 4 bases, and 12 bases separated the two germline ends. CDR1 and CDR2 from the germline V gene are SGHVS and FNYEAQ. The CDR3 spells CASSPDGSYGYTF. The CDR3 DNA reads TGTGCCAGCAGTCCCGACGGGTCCTATGGCTACACCTTC.

The chain joins TRBV7-9 to TRBJ1-5; D is possibly TRBD1 (5 bases). Germline lookup yields CDR1 SEHNR and CDR2 FQNEAQ (reference sequence). Trimming stripped 1 base from V and 5 bases from J, with 12 bases between. The CDR3 has 15 amino acids. The CDR3 DNA follows: TGTGCCAGCAGCTTAGGAGGACATTGGGATCAGCCCCAGCATTTT. It encodes CASSLGGHWDQPQHF. The full variable domain, completed using reference TRBV7-9 and TRBJ1-5, is DTGVSQNPRHKITKRGQNVTFRCDPISEHNRLYWYRQTLGQGPEFLTYFQNEAQLEKSRLLSDRFSAERPKGSFSTLEIQRTEQGDSAMYLCASSLGGHWDQPQHFGDGTRLSIL.

The chain is built from TRBV6-5 and TRBJ1-2; no firm D call. Trimming left V 0 bases short and J 7 bases short, with 9 bases between. The germline CDR1 and CDR2 sequences are MNHEY and SVGAGI. This CDR3 region has 13 residues. The CDR3: CASSYSTLFGYTF. CDR3 DNA: TGTGCCAGCAGTTACTCGACTTTATTTGGCTACACCTTC.

This clone was recorded only once. This chain joins TRBV15 and TRBJ1-5, with D perhaps matching TRBD1 (5 bases). The CDR3 covers 15 residues. CDR1 LNHNV and CDR2 YYDKDF come from the germline V gene (reference sequence). V lost 4 bases, J lost 2 bases, and 12 bases lay in between. The CDR3 protein is CATSTDRGRNQPQHF. For the CDR3, the DNA is TGTGCCACCAGCACTGATAGGGGCCGCAATCAGCCCCAGCATTTT.

The chain is built from TRBV7-9 and TRBJ2-7; 8 positions agree with TRBD1. Trimming took 5 bases from V and 7 from J; bases not matched to a gene: 7. Germline CDR1 reads SEHNR; CDR2 reads FQNEAQ (reference sequence). The CDR3 runs to 13 residues. CDR3 coding DNA: TGTGCCAGCAGCCTATGGGGACAGGAGGAGCAGTACTTC. Its protein is CASSLWGQEEQYF.

This clone was detected once. The rearrangement joins TRBV29-1 to TRBJ2-2; TRBD1 matches at 7 bases. V dropped 6 bases and J dropped 5; count of bases not matched to a gene: 3. CDR1 is SQVTM and CDR2 is ANQGSEA in the germline V gene. The CDR3 is 12 amino acids. Here the CDR3 DNA reads TGCAGCGTGGTACAGGGGACCGGGGAGCTGTTTTTT. Protein sequence: CSVVQGTGELFF.

This clone occurred a few times. The chain couples TRBV4-1 to TRBJ2-7; possible D gene TRBD2, 5 bases. V was pared by 4 bases and J by 3 bases, with 10 bases between. CDR1 is MGHRA and CDR2 is YSYEKL in the germline V gene. There are 13 residues in the CDR3. CDR3 nucleotide sequence: TGCGCCAGCAGCCCGCCTAGCCGCTACGAGCAGTACTTC. It encodes CASSPPSRYEQYF.

In its sample, this clone is medium-sized. The V gene is TRBV4-2, the J gene TRBJ1-3, with D unresolved. Trimming removed 5 bases from V and 7 bases from J, with 6 bases in between. The germline gives CDR1 LGHNA, CDR2 YNFKEQ. The CDR3 sequence is 11 residues long. The CDR3 DNA sequence: TGTGCCAGCAGCTTTTCGAACACCATATATTTT. Translating gives CASSFSNTIYF.

The rearrangement joins TRBV5-1 to TRBJ2-7, with 9 bases fitting TRBD1. CDR1 is SGHRS and CDR2 is YFSETQ in the germline V gene. The junction had 5 bases not matched to a gene; V was cut back by 2 bases and J by 5 bases. The CDR3 length is 14 residues. CDR3 bases: TGCGCCAGCAGCTTAGGACAGGGGAGCGACGAGCAGTACTTC. Translation: CASSLGQGSDEQYF.